The clone carrying this T cell receptor (beta chain) was counted a few times. Its specificity is not known. The data were obtained in a study of vaccination and CD4 T cells after COVID-19. Whole-study context: Cells were stimulated with overlapping spike peptide pools from SARS-CoV-2, HCoV-NL63, HCoV-OC43 and HCoV-229E.

CD4+ T cells that had been cultured provided DNA sequenced with the Oncomine TCR Beta short-read assay. TCRdb independently ran MiXCR on the PCR reads; one entry per CDR3 protein. The data contain 15,000 to 20,000 distinct CDR3 sequences, about 60% of them singletons. CDR1 and CDR2 (germline): LNHNV, YYDKDF (reference sequence). V gave up 3 bases and J gave up 12 bases, with 14 bases separating them. The CDR3 contains 12 residues. Treatment denoted: approximately 9-day PBMC culture with coronavirus spike peptide pools or control peptides (ViraFEST assay). ViraFEST enlarged antigen-specific T cell populations with peptide pools and afterwards sequenced TCRs. Some 2 million PBMCs were grown per well alongside roughly 10 IU/ml IL-2 and roughly 10 ug/ml peptide pools. Negative selection separated CD4+ T cells from roughly ten-day cultures.

The sample taken for sequencing was CD4+ T cells from blood, cultured in vitro. This TCR was recovered from a human donor who had recovered from COVID-19. The chain combines TRBV15 with TRBJ1-2; D might be TRBD1 (6 bases). The CDR3 sequence: CATSSDDRLNTF. CDR3 nucleotide sequence: TGTGCCACCAGCAGCGATGACAGGCTTAACACCTTC.